This T cell receptor (beta chain) was identified during a study of response to subunit inactivated influenza vaccine. The CDR3 runs to 17 residues. V shed 3 bases and J 6 bases; nucleotides not matched to a gene: 11. MiXCR was run by TCRdb on the RT-PCR reads, yielding one entry per CDR3 protein. The table includes a few hundred thousand distinct CDR3 sequences, roughly 12% detected once. These data were likewise used in another study, on T cells expressing NK-cell markers. That publication notes: In generating TCR beta cDNA, 5'RACE template switching with UMIs was used. Eight donors were sequenced, of whom seven were HCMV-seropositive, while the remaining one was HCMV-seronegative. These same clonotypes (in several donors) also led the CD3+CD56-NKG2C+ fraction.

The receptor was derived from a man between 45 and 60 years old who received an inactivated influenza vaccine. The sequencing used PBMCs from blood, collected on the day of vaccination. The V gene is TRBV12-3 or TRBV12-4, the J gene TRBJ2-2; 9 bases agree with TRBD2. CDR3 DNA sequence: TGTGCCAGCAGTTTTGGATGGACTAGCGATTCCCCCGGGGAGCTGTTTTTT. The encoded protein is CASSFGWTSDSPGELFF.